The T cell receptor (beta chain) described here comes from a study of long-term antiretroviral therapy in people with HIV. They ran version v3.0 of the immunoSEQ assay at survey level. Produced via immunoSEQ multiplex PCR; TCRdb's table is partial and in-frame only. The sample has over 20,000 clones, approximately 86% seen once. The length of the CDR3 is 16 residues. The trim removed 0 bases at V and 4 bases at J, leaving 6 bases unmatched. Germline V gene data show CDR1 as SGHRS and CDR2 as YFSETQ. The TCR sequence derives from a man in his forties with HIV. Sample: unsorted PBMCs, taken 1.6 years after starting antiretroviral therapy. J is TRBJ1-1 and V is TRBV5-1; TRBD1 matches 10 bases. Here the CDR3 reads CASSLEGDRGTTEAFF. The CDR3 DNA reads TGCGCCAGCAGCTTGGAGGGGGACAGGGGTACCACTGAAGCTTTCTTT.